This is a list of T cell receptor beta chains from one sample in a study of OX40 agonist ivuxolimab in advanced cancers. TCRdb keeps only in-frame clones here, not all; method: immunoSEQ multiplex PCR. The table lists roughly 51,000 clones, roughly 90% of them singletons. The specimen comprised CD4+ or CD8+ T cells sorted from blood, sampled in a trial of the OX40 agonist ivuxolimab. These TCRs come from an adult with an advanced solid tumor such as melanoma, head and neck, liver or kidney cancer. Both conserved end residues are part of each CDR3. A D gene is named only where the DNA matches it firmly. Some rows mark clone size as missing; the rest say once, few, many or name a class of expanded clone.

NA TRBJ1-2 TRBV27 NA TGTGCCAGCAGTTTCTCCGGTAGGGGCGATGGCTACACCTTC CASSFSGRGDGYTF
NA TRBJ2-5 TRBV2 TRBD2 TGTGCCAGCACTAGCGGGAGCTGGGAGACCCAGTACTTC CASTSGSWETQYF
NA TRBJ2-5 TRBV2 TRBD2 TGTGCCAGCATTGATAGCGGGGGCACTTGGGAGACCCAGTACTTC CASIDSGGTWETQYF
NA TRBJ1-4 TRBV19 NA TGTGCCAGTACACGCAGATATAATGAAAAACTGTTTTTT CASTRRYNEKLFF
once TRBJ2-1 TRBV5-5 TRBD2 TGTGCCAGCAGCCGGGGGACTAGCGGGAGGGCCTACAATGAGCAGTTCTTC CASSRGTSGRAYNEQFF
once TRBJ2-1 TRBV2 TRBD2 TGTGCCAGCAGTCGGCTAGCGGGAGGGCCGGATGAGCAGTTCTTC CASSRLAGGPDEQFF
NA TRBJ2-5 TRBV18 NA TGTGCCAGCTCACCTACCCTCCCCAGCCAAGAGACCCAGTACTTC CASSPTLPSQETQYF
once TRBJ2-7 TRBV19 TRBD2 TGTGCCAGTAGTTCTAGGGGGACTAGCTACGAGCAGTACTTC CASSSRGTSYEQYF
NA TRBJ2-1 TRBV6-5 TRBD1 TGTGCCAGCAGTACAGGGGATAGCTCCTACAATGAGCAGTTCTTC CASSTGDSSYNEQFF
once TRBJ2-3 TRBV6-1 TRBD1 TGTGCCAGCAGTGAAACCACAGGGGTCAGCACAGATACGCAGTATTTT CASSETTGVSTDTQYF
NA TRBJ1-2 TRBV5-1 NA TGCGCCAGCAGGTCAGGCTATGGCTACACCTTC CASRSGYGYTF
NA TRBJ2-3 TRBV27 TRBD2 TGTGCCAGCAGTTTAGCCGGGACTAGCGGGATATGGTATTTT CASSLAGTSGIWYF
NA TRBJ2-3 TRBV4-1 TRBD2 TGCGCCAGCAGCCAAGCTATAATAGCGGGAGGAGGAGATACGCAGTATTTT CASSQAIIAGGGDTQYF
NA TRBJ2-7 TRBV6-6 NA TGTGCCAGCAGCCGAGGACAGTTCTACGAGCAGTACTTC CASSRGQFYEQYF
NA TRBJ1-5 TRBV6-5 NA TGTGCCAGCAGTGAAACGATAAATCAGCCCCAGCATTTT CASSETINQPQHF
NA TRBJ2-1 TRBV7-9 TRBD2 TGTGCCAGCAGCTTAGTAGGTCTAGCGGGACCTGGTTATGAGCAGTTCTTC CASSLVGLAGPGYEQFF
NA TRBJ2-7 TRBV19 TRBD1 TGTGCCAGTAGTGACAGGGGCCTATCAAGCTCCTACGAGCAGTACTTC CASSDRGLSSSYEQYF
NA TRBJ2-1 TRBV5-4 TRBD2 TGTGCCAGCAGCTCTGGGGTAGCGGGAGGAAGGAGCTCCTACAATGAGCAGTTCTTC CASSSGVAGGRSSYNEQFF
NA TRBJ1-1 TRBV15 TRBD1 TGTGCCACCAGCGCGGACAGGGGGAGGTTGGGAGCTTTCTTT CATSADRGRLGAFF
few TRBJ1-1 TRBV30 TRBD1 TGTGCCTGGAGTACAGGGGGCACTGAAGCTTTCTTT CAWSTGGTEAFF
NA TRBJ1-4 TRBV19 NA TGTGCCAGTAGTATCGGGGGGGCGCAAGGGGAAAAACTGTTTTTT CASSIGGAQGEKLFF
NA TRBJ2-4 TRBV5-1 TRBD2 TGCGCCAGCAGCTTGGGGCTAGCGGGGGGAGTAGCCAAAAACATTCAGTACTTC CASSLGLAGGVAKNIQYF